This TCR beta chain was identified in a study of blood T cell repertoires in COVID-19. Study summary: Collection of acute and convalescent COVID-19 samples took place in the United States, Italy and Spain. T cells, B-cell-depleted T cells, or PBMCs supplied cDNA or gDNA.

The germline V gene has CDR1 SGHTA and CDR2 FQGNSA. The V segment lost 5 bases and the J segment 4 bases; nucleotides outside the gene matches: 9. CDR3 size: 16 residues. This clone turned up a few times. Original processing notes: How many nucleated cells were present was estimated from reference gene primer amplification. Clones were read by immunoSEQ multiplex PCR, and TCRdb kept only the in-frame ones, dropping some. The DNA was the basis for D and trimming; V, J and clone size are from that table. The repertoire holds about 240,000 clones, with around 85% as singletons. The V gene is TRBV7-2, the J gene TRBJ2-2, with 8 bases lining up with TRBD2. The source is a man between 60 and 75 years old with acute or convalescent COVID-19. Sequencing was done on a sample of peripheral blood. The CDR3 here is CASSLRLAHSTGELFF. CDR3 DNA sequence: TGTGCCAGCAGCCTAAGACTAGCGCATAGCACCGGGGAGCTGTTTTTT.